This T cell receptor beta chain is from a study of blood T cell repertoires in COVID-19. About the study: Both acute and convalescent COVID-19 samples were obtained from the United States, Italy and Spain. From T cells, B-cell-depleted T cells, or PBMCs came the material, which was cDNA or gDNA.

In the original processing: How many nucleated cells were present was estimated from reference gene primer amplification. Data came from immunoSEQ multiplex PCR; TCRdb stores just in-frame clones and leaves some out. V and J calls and clone size are those listed in that table; D and trimming were worked out from the DNA. Here the sample spans roughly 120,000 clones, more than 75% being singletons. Only one count was recorded for this clone. This CDR3 contains 14 residues. Germline V lookup: CDR1 LNHDA, CDR2 SQIVND (reference sequence). Trimming left V 7 bases short and J 0 bases short, with 7 bases between.

The sample comprised peripheral blood. The sequence derives from a man in his fifties or sixties with acute or convalescent COVID-19. This chain joins TRBV19 and TRBJ2-6; D possibly corresponds to TRBD1 (5 bases). Here the CDR3 DNA reads TGTGCCAGTAAGACAGACTCTGGGGCCAACGTCCTGACTTTC. Its translation: CASKTDSGANVLTF.